This T cell receptor (beta chain) was retrieved from a study of blood T cell repertoires in COVID-19. There are 17 residues in the CDR3. The germline V gene has CDR1 MNHEY and CDR2 SVGEGT. Trimming took 6 bases from V and 1 from J; bases not matched to a gene: 13. Sequenced by immunoSEQ multiplex PCR; TCRdb stores in-frame clones only, minus some. Found here are 300,000 or so clones, approximately 87% of them singletons; the top ten hold about 1.6%. Sequencing was done on a sample of peripheral blood. The receptor was isolated from a woman aged 40 to 55 who had recovered from COVID-19. J is TRBJ2-3 and V is TRBV6-2 or TRBV6-3; TRBD2 aligns across 7 bases. CDR3 DNA: TGTGCCAGCAGCTTGGGGCGAGGCGGGGGACGCACAGATACGCAGTATTTT. It codes for CASSLGRGGGRTDTQYF.